Below, one TCR beta chain is given with its context. What it binds is unknown. This specimen belongs to a study of siplizumab effects on memory and regulatory T cells. Study-level results: The naive T cell population seemed more diverse than memory cells and seemed a major contributor to the alloresponse. Assignment of a naive or memory phenotype failed for roughly 75-97% of the proliferating CD4+ or CD8+ clones. No functional test confirmed suppression by proliferating siplizumab-culture Tregs. A mean of around 69% of mappable alloreactive CD4+ clones were Treg-derived with siplizumab, compared with about 27% in controls.

Method: immunoSEQ multiplex PCR; TCRdb's copy keeps in-frame clones and lacks some. This table holds more than 90,000 clones, roughly 94% found once. The CDR3 has 14 residues. The chain recombines TRBV21-1 with TRBJ2-3; the D call TRBD1 from the table was never checked on the DNA. TRBV21-1 is a known pseudogene. The sequence was collected from a human donor in good health. Sequenced: non-Treg CD4+ T cells sorted from blood. The CDR3 loop is CASIYWMDRDTQYF. In DNA, the CDR3 is TGTGCCAGCATCTATTGGATGGACAGAGATACGCAGTATTTT.